These 25 T cell receptor beta chains came from one sample sequenced in a study of blood T cell repertoires in COVID-19. Profiling relied on immunoSEQ multiplex PCR, and the TCRdb table lists in-frame clones only, not all of them. The profile shows roughly 300,000 clones, around 87% of them singletons. Sequencing was performed on PBMCs or T cells enriched from blood (not recorded which). The receptors stem from a woman under 40 who had recovered from COVID-19.

J is TRBJ1-1 and V is TRBV2, with D perhaps matching TRBD1 (5 bases). Germline assignment: CDR1 SNHLY and CDR2 FYNNEI. The V gene lost 2 bases and the J gene lost 5 bases, with 24 bases spanning the gap. The CDR3 spans 18 residues. The CDR3 here is CASSESSGGGLLRTEAFF. The CDR3 coding sequence is TGTGCCAGCAGTGAATCGTCTGGGGGAGGGCTATTGAGGACTGAAGCTTTCTTT.

The CDR3 DNA sequence: TGTGCCACCAGTGACGCAGGGGTGGACTATGGCTACACCTTC. It translates to CATSDAGVDYGYTF. The chain combines TRBV24-1 with TRBJ1-2; D perhaps matches TRBD1 (6 bases). Germline lookup yields CDR1 KGHDR and CDR2 SFDVKD. The CDR3 has 14 amino acids. Trimming shortened V by 4 bases and J by 3 bases, and 11 bases separated the two germline ends.

This clone was seen only once. The V call is TRBV11-3, the J call TRBJ2-1; D is possibly TRBD1 (5 bases). Germline CDR1 and CDR2: SGHNT and YENEEA. The V end lost 5 bases, the J end lost 7 bases, and 18 bases lay between the germline ends. The CDR3 spans 15 residues. CDR3 bases: TGTGCCAGCAGCCCGCACTCAGCCGACAGTAATGAGCAGTTCTTC. This gives the protein CASSPHSADSNEQFF.

This clone showed up just a few times. This chain joins TRBV4-3 and TRBJ1-5; TRBD1 is a possible D gene (5 bases). Germline V gives CDR1 LGHNA, CDR2 YSLEER. There are 13 residues in the CDR3. Trimming took off 3 bases at V and 4 bases at J, with 7 bases between the two ends. The CDR3 sequence: CASSQGQNQPQHF. CDR3 nucleotide sequence: TGCGCCAGCAGCCAGGGGCAGAATCAGCCCCAGCATTTT.

This chain uses TRBV5-1 with TRBJ2-3; 11 positions agree with TRBD2. The V segment lost 3 bases and the J segment 3 bases; nucleotides outside the gene matches: 15. Looked up from germline, CDR1 is SGHRS and CDR2 is YFSETQ. The CDR3 loop spans 19 amino acids. This CDR3 is CASSSGIGLAGTLTDTQYF. The CDR3 nucleotides read TGCGCCAGCAGCTCCGGAATCGGACTAGCGGGTACCCTTACAGATACGCAGTATTTT. Variable domain in full (rest from reference TRBV5-1 and TRBJ2-3): KAGVTQTPRYLIKTRGQQVTLSCSPISGHRSVSWYQQTPGQGLQFLFEYFSETQRNKGNFPGRFSGRQFSNSRSEMNVSTLELGDSALYLCASSSGIGLAGTLTDTQYFGPGTRLTVL.

The V call is TRBV21-1, the J call TRBJ2-1; the table's TRBD2 call for D was not verified on the DNA. TRBV21-1 is shown as a pseudogene. The CDR3 runs to 16 residues. The DNA for the CDR3 is TGTGCCAGCAGCATTCAGGACTCCCCAAAATACAATGAGCAGTTCTTC. The encoded protein is CASSIQDSPKYNEQFF.

This chain joins TRBV4-2 and TRBJ1-4; TRBD1 matches at 7 bases. V shed 0 bases and J 6 bases; nucleotides not matched to a gene: 7. The CDR3 loop spans 16 amino acids. In germline, CDR1 is LGHNA, CDR2 YNFKEQ. The CDR3 sequence: CASSQEGGRGDEKLFF. Here the CDR3 DNA reads TGTGCCAGCAGCCAAGAGGGGGGCAGGGGGGATGAAAAACTGTTTTTT.

V and J are TRBV4-1 and TRBJ1-4, with 7 bases aligning to TRBD1. In germline, CDR1 is MGHRA, CDR2 YSYEKL. The length of the CDR3 is 15 residues. V shed 0 bases, J shed 8 bases, and the junction held 6 bases outside the gene matches. CDR3 sequence: CASSQDPRGREKLFF. The CDR3 region has the DNA TGCGCCAGCAGCCAAGATCCAAGGGGGCGGGAAAAACTGTTTTTT.

V usage is TRBV5-4 and J usage is TRBJ1-5, with TRBD1 matching 7 bases. There are 16 residues in the CDR3. Looked up from germline, CDR1 is SGHNT and CDR2 is YYREEE (reference sequence). J lost 2 bases, V lost 4 bases, and 9 bases had no gene match. This CDR3 reads CASSTGPGGGNQPQHF. The CDR3 nucleotides read TGTGCCAGCAGCACAGGTCCAGGGGGTGGCAATCAGCCCCAGCATTTT.

The chain combines TRBV5-5 with TRBJ2-3; 13 nucleotides line up with TRBD2. Germline V gene data show CDR1 as SGHKS and CDR2 as YYEKEE (reference sequence). J was trimmed by 1 base and V by 3 bases; bases with no gene match: 5. The CDR3 has 17 residues. The CDR3 reads CASSSLAGGPGTDTQYF. Written as DNA, the CDR3 is TGTGCCAGCAGCTCACTAGCGGGGGGGCCGGGCACAGATACGCAGTATTTT.

The CDR3 protein is CASSLGRRNTEAFF. In nucleotides, the CDR3 is TGTGCCAGCAGCTTGGGGCGGAGAAACACTGAAGCTTTCTTT. The chain links TRBV5-4 to TRBJ1-1; D unclear. Germline CDR1 SGHNT, CDR2 YYREEE (reference sequence). This CDR3 region has 14 residues. The V and J ends lost 0 bases and 2 bases respectively, with 8 bases between them.

The chain has TRBV6-5 and TRBJ1-1, with TRBD1 identical over 9 bases. Germline trimming cut 7 bases from V and 10 bases from J; bases unmatched to any gene: 10. CDR1 and CDR2 from the germline V gene are MNHEY and SVGAGI. The CDR3 length is 13 residues. The chain's CDR3 is CASKHTGGAVAFF. DNA of the CDR3: TGTGCCAGCAAGCATACAGGGGGCGCGGTAGCTTTCTTT.

This rearrangement joins TRBV9 to TRBJ2-1; D is perhaps TRBD2 (5 bases). Germline V gene sequence: CDR1 SGDLS, CDR2 YYNGEE. The CDR3 contains 15 residues. V lost 2 bases and J 0 bases, leaving 9 bases between the germline ends. The CDR3 sequence is CASSVTGSSYNEQFF. For the CDR3, the DNA is TGTGCCAGCAGCGTCACGGGGTCCTCCTACAATGAGCAGTTCTTC. Looking up the rest from reference TRBV9 and TRBJ2-1 gives the full variable domain: DSGVTQTPKHLITATGQRVTLRCSPRSGDLSVYWYQQSLDQGLQFLIQYYNGEERAKGNILERFSAQQFPDLHSELNLSSLELGDSALYFCASSVTGSSYNEQFFGPGTRLTVL.

This clone was found once. The chain couples TRBV24-1 to TRBJ2-5; TRBD1 is a possible D gene (5 bases). Looked up from germline, CDR1 is KGHDR and CDR2 is SFDVKD. V dropped 3 bases and J dropped 3 bases, with 7 bases sitting between them. CDR3 length equals 13 residues. The DNA of the CDR3 is TGTGCCACCAGTGATGGGGCGGAAGAGACCCAGTACTTC. Translation: CATSDGAEETQYF.

CDR3 amino acids: CASSFGGTTIYGYTF. The CDR3 DNA follows: TGTGCCAGCAGCTTTGGTGGGACAACTATCTATGGCTACACCTTC. This chain connects TRBV13 to TRBJ1-2, with D possibly matching TRBD1 (6 bases). This CDR3 is 15 amino acids long. V gave up 3 bases and J gave up 4 bases, with 15 bases separating them. Per germline, CDR1 PRHDT and CDR2 FYEKMQ (reference sequence).

This clone has only a few counts. The genes are TRBV28 and TRBJ2-3, with 8 bases fitting TRBD2. CDR3 length: 14 residues. From germline, CDR1 is MDHEN and CDR2 SYDVKM. In nucleotides, the CDR3 is TGTGCATCCGGGGGGGGCCTGGGGACAGATACGCAGTATTTT. Translation gives CASGGGLGTDTQYF.

The table lists this clone with a count of one. The J gene is TRBJ2-3, the V gene TRBV2; tentatively, D is TRBD2 (5 bases). Per germline, CDR1 SNHLY and CDR2 FYNNEI. This CDR3 comprises 13 residues. Trimming cost V 7 bases and J 7 bases, with 15 bases left between them. This chain's CDR3 is CASNTEFGNTQYF. CDR3 bases: TGTGCCAGCAACACGGAATTCGGGAATACGCAGTATTTT.

The V and J genes are TRBV10-3 and TRBJ1-2; D might be TRBD1 (6 bases). This CDR3 spans 12 amino acids. With 9 bases removed from V and 5 bases from J, the gap between germline ends came to 13 bases. Germline V gives CDR1 ENHRY, CDR2 SYGVKD. CDR3 nucleotide sequence: TGTGCCATTTCTGACAGGAATTATGGCTACACCTTC. This codes for CAISDRNYGYTF.

This sequence joins TRBV4-1 and TRBJ1-1, with 10 bases that match TRBD1. Per germline, CDR1 MGHRA and CDR2 YSYEKL. The CDR3 runs to 20 residues. With 3 bases clipped from V and 0 bases from J, the junction kept 16 bases outside the gene matches. CDR3 DNA: TGCGCCAGCAGCCACGGCGGGACAGGGGAGTCGGCAGGGGTGAACACTGAAGCTTTCTTT. Translating gives CASSHGGTGESAGVNTEAFF.

The CDR3 sequence is CASSQLGALYGYTF. Here the CDR3 DNA reads TGTGCCAGCAGCCAATTAGGGGCCCTCTATGGCTACACCTTC. The rearrangement links TRBV3-1 (or the pseudogene TRBV3-2) to TRBJ1-2, with a possible D match to TRBD1 (5 bases). Germline assignment: CDR1 LGHDT and CDR2 YNNKEL (reference sequence). Trimming cost V 2 bases and J 4 bases, with 11 bases left between them. The CDR3 is made up of 14 amino acids.

The chain carries TRBV18 and TRBJ1-2, with 9 bases that match TRBD1. Germline loops: CDR1 KGHSH, CDR2 LQKENI. The CDR3 has 17 amino acids. V dropped 4 bases and J dropped 4; count of bases not matched to a gene: 13. DNA for the CDR3: TGTGCCAGCTCACTCTACTCTACAGGGGGCGCCGGCTATGGCTACACCTTC. Its translation: CASSLYSTGGAGYGYTF.

CDR3 sequence reads: CASKEGMEKLFF. The CDR3 DNA follows: TGTGCCAGCAAAGAGGGTATGGAAAAACTGTTTTTT. The chain uses TRBV2 and TRBJ1-4; D remains ambiguous. CDR3 length equals 12 residues. V shed 7 bases and J shed 8 bases, with 11 bases lying between them. Germline V lookup: CDR1 SNHLY, CDR2 FYNNEI.

This chain links TRBV27 with TRBJ1-2; possible D gene TRBD1, 5 bases. Germline V CDR1 and CDR2: MNHEY, SMNVEV (reference sequence). The CDR3 is made up of 13 amino acids. V was trimmed by 5 bases and J by 8 bases, leaving 15 bases between them. The CDR3 DNA reads TGTGCCAGCAGTCACTCGGGGGTCGGGGGCTACACCTTC. Residues: CASSHSGVGGYTF.

This clone was seen a single time. This sequence joins TRBV2 and TRBJ2-1, with D tentatively TRBD2 (6 bases). V was shortened by 7 bases and J by 8 bases, with 15 bases between the two germline ends. The CDR3 extends over 13 amino acids. Germline V gives CDR1 SNHLY, CDR2 FYNNEI. The CDR3, as DNA: TGTGCCAGCAACAATCGGGGGTGGGATGAGCAGTTCTTC. This codes for CASNNRGWDEQFF.

The gene calls are TRBV3-1 (or the pseudogene TRBV3-2) and TRBJ2-7; 11 bases match TRBD2. This CDR3 contains 19 residues. CDR1 and CDR2 from the germline V gene are LGHDT and YNNKEL (reference sequence). V trimming: 1 base; J trimming: 0 bases; junction bases outside the gene matches: 11. CDR3 protein: CASSQARTSSGGTSYEQYF. The CDR3 DNA sequence: TGTGCCAGCAGCCAAGCCCGAACGTCTAGCGGGGGGACCTCCTACGAGCAGTACTTC.